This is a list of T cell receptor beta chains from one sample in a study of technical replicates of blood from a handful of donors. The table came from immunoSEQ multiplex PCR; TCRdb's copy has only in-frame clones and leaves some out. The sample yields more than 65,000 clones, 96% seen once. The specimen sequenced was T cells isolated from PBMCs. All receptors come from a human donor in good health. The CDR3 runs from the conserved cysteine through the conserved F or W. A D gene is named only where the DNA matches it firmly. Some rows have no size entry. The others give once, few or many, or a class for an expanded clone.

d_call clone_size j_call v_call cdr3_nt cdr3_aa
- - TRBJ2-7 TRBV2 TGTGCCAGCAGTGAAGGGGGGCGATCCCGCCTCGAGCAGTACTTC CASSEGGRSRLEQYF
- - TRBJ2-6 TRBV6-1 TGTGCCAGTAGGAGTGGTAGTACTGGGGCCAACGTCCTGACTTTC CASRSGSTGANVLTF
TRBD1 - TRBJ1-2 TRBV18 TGTGCCAGCTCACCAGTGACAGGGAGAATCTATGGCTACACCTTC CASSPVTGRIYGYTF
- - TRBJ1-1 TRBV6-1 TGTGCCAGCAGTGAAGTGCCACCAGTCACTGAAGCTTTCTTT CASSEVPPVTEAFF
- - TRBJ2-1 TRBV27 TGTGCCAGCAGTTTGAGTGGTGTAGGAGGCGATGAGCAGTTCTTC CASSLSGVGGDEQFF
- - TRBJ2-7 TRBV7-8 TGTGCCAGCAGCCCGCGGGGCAGTCTCAATCGCGAGCAGTACTTC CASSPRGSLNREQYF
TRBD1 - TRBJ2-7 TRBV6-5 TGTGCCAGCAGCCTAGGGACAGGAGCCTACGAGCAGTACTTC CASSLGTGAYEQYF
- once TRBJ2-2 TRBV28 TGTGCCAGCAGTGACCAGGGGGGCGGGGAGCTGTTTTTT CASSDQGGGELFF
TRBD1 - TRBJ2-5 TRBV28 TGTGCCAGCAGCCAGGGACAGGTTGAGACCCAGTACTTC CASSQGQVETQYF
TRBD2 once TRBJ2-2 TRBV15 TGTGCCACCAGTATTCCAACCGGGACTAGTAGCCCACTAACCACCGGGGAGCTGTTTTTT CATSIPTGTSSPLTTGELFF
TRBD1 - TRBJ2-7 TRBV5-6 TGTGCCAGCAGCCCCCTCGGCAGGGGGTCCAACGAGCAGTACTTC CASSPLGRGSNEQYF
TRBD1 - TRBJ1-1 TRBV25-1 TGTGCCAGCAGTGAATATGCCGGGACAGGGGCGGAGGCTGAAGCTTTCTTT CASSEYAGTGAEAEAFF
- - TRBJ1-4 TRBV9 TGTGCCAGCAGCTCATCAGGGGCTTCTAATGAAAAACTGTTTTTT CASSSSGASNEKLFF
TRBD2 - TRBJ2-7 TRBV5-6 TGTGCCAGCAGCTTGGAGAGCGGGAGGCCCGACGAGCAGTACTTC CASSLESGRPDEQYF
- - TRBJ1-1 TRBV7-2 TGTGCCAGCAGCTCGGACATAAACACTGAAGCTTTCTTT CASSSDINTEAFF
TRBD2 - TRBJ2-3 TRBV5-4 TGTGCCAGCAGCTTGGCGGTAGCGGGGGCTAGCACAGATACGCAGTATTTT CASSLAVAGASTDTQYF
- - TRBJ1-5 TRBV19 TGTGCCAGTAGTATCCTCAGGGGCTCTCAGCCCCAGCATTTT CASSILRGSQPQHF